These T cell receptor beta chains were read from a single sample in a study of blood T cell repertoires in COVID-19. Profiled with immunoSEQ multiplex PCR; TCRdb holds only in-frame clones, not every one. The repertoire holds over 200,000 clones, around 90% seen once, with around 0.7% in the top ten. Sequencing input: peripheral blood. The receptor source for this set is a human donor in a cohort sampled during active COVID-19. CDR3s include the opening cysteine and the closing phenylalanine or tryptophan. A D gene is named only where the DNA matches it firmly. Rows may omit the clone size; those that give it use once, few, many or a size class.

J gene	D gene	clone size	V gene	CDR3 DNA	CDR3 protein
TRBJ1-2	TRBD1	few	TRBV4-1	TGCGCCAGCAGCCAAGGTCGAACCGGGACAGGCGTCCATGGCTACACCTTC	CASSQGRTGTGVHGYTF
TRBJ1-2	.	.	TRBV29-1	TGCAGCGTTGAATCCAGGGCGGCTAACTATGGCTACACCTTC	CSVESRAANYGYTF
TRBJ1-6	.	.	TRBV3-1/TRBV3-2	TGTGCCAGCAGCCCGCGGACATCCCGGGTAATTTCACCCCTCCACTTT	CASSPRTSRVISPLHF
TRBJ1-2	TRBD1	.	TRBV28	TGTGCCGGAGGGGGCGGCTATGGCTACACCTTC	CAGGGGYGYTF
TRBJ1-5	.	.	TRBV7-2	TGTGCCAGCAGCATCCTGGGAGGAAGCAATCAGCCCCAGCATTTT	CASSILGGSNQPQHF
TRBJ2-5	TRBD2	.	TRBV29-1	TGCAGCGTTGGGGAGGGGGAGACCCAGTACTTC	CSVGEGETQYF
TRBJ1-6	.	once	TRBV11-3	TGTGCCAGCAGTGAGACAGGTTATTCACCCCTCCACTTT	CASSETGYSPLHF
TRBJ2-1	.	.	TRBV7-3	TGTGCCAGCAGCCCTCCTCGGGGCGGGAAAATGGTCAATGAGCAGTTCTTC	CASSPPRGGKMVNEQFF
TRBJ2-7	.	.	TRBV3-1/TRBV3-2	TGTGCCAGCAGCCCGCGAGGGTCCGAGCAGTACTTC	CASSPRGSEQYF
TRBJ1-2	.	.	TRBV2	TGTGCCAGCGGCTTAAGGGTACAGGGTTGGGAAGGCTACACCTTC	CASGLRVQGWEGYTF